The 5 T cell receptor beta chains below come from one sample, sequenced in a study of Ad26.COV2.S vaccination and SARS-CoV-2 variants. Method: immunoSEQ multiplex PCR; TCRdb's copy keeps in-frame clones and lacks some. The sample carries about 140,000 clones, around 86% recorded once. The sequenced sample was peripheral blood, obtained after recovery from COVID-19. These receptors came from a human donor who had recovered from COVID-19.

As to this clone: Other DNA variants within this sample encode the same CDR3. CDR3 bases: TGTGCCAGCTCCCAACCTAGCACAGATACGCAGTATTTT. This translates into CASSQPSTDTQYF. The rearrangement uses TRBV18 and TRBJ2-3, with D unresolved. V shed 6 bases and J shed 0 bases, with 7 bases lying between them. There are 13 residues in the CDR3. The germline CDR1 and CDR2 sequences are KGHSH and LQKENI. Using reference TRBV18 and TRBJ2-3 for the parts outside the CDR3, the full variable domain is NAGVMQNPRHLVRRRGQEARLRCSPMKGHSHVYWYRQLPEEGLKFMVYLQKENIIDESGMPKERFSAEFPKEGPSILRIQQVVRGDSAAYFCASSQPSTDTQYFGPGTRLTVL.

V usage is TRBV7-2 and J usage is TRBJ2-7, with TRBD2 matching over 13 bases. This CDR3 comprises 16 residues. Germline V gene data show CDR1 as SGHTA and CDR2 as FQGNSA. V shed 1 base and J 7 bases; nucleotides not matched to a gene: 7. The CDR3 DNA reads TGTGCCAGCAGCTTAGAACTAGCGGGGGGGCTAGGGGAGCAGTACTTC. Protein: CASSLELAGGLGEQYF.

V is TRBV9 and J is TRBJ2-5, with a weak D call TRBD2 (7 bases). Trimming removed 0 bases from V and 1 base from J, with 10 bases in between. CDR1 and CDR2 from the germline V gene are SGDLS and YYNGEE. This CDR3 comprises 15 residues. The CDR3 sequence is CASSVDGGLQETQYF. DNA for the CDR3: TGTGCCAGCAGCGTAGACGGGGGGCTCCAAGAGACCCAGTACTTC.

This chain uses TRBV6-6 with TRBJ2-1, with no clear D. The CDR3 contains 12 residues. Germline V gene data show CDR1 as MNHNY and CDR2 as SVGAGI (reference sequence). V lost 2 bases and J lost 9, with 8 bases in between. The CDR3 loop reads CASSYGWSEQFF. Written as DNA, the CDR3 is TGTGCCAGCAGTTACGGATGGAGTGAGCAGTTCTTC.

The count of this clone is one. The chain combines TRBV27 with TRBJ1-1, with D maybe TRBD1 (5 bases). Germline V lookup: CDR1 MNHEY, CDR2 SMNVEV (reference sequence). This CDR3 region has 11 residues. V was pared by 8 bases and J by 8 bases, with 12 bases between. DNA of the CDR3: TGTGCCAGCTTAAGGGGCTCGGAAGCTTTCTTT. Residues: CASLRGSEAFF.